This entry is about one T cell receptor beta chain. The target antigen is unknown. The PCR made use of 60 Vbeta and 13 Jbeta primers. TCRdb keeps only in-frame clones here, not all; method: immunoSEQ multiplex PCR. Of around 250,000 clones in the sample, roughly four fifths were seen once. These data come from a study of cytomegalovirus exposure and HLA in healthy donors. Study outcomes and limitations: What a later analysis showed was that several of the most significant clusters appeared linked to common viral pathogens.

CDR3 length: 16 amino acids. Trimming at V came to 2 bases and at J to 2 bases, leaving 6 bases not matched to a gene. CDR1 is PRHDT, CDR2 FYEKMQ, per germline (reference sequence). The genes are TRBV13 and TRBJ2-1, with TRBD2 matching 7 bases. This receptor was taken from a woman in her fifties or sixties in good health and CMV-seropositive. Sequenced sample: PBMCs. The CDR3 loop is CASSLLGEGPYNEQFF. In DNA form, the CDR3 reads TGTGCCAGCAGCTTATTGGGGGAGGGCCCCTACAATGAGCAGTTCTTC.